These 24 T cell receptor beta chains share one sample of origin, sequenced in a study of response to subunit inactivated influenza vaccine (dated by TCRdb to the late 2010s). Library preparation employed RT-PCR. The reads were generated on an Illumina HiSeq 2500. TCRdb trimmed the raw reads at Q25, called clones with MiXCR and kept productive beta chains. CDR3 protein sequences are deduplicated, and each keeps its most common genes and DNA. This sample comprises roughly 540,000 distinct CDR3 sequences, around a quarter of them detected only once. Jointly, the top ten make up 2.5% to 3% of the sample. These data also formed part of another study, on T cells expressing NK-cell markers. The second study's paper adds: TCR beta cDNA libraries were made by 5'RACE template switching that added a universal primer site and unique molecular identifiers.

The specimen comprised CD4+ T cells sorted from PBMCs, sampled roughly 12 days after vaccination. These receptors were taken from a man aged 50-59 years who received an inactivated influenza vaccine. Donor details come from another sample of the same person, matched by shared clones.

In its sample, this clonotype was seen a few times. This sequence joins TRBV12-3 or TRBV12-4 and TRBJ1-1; D is ambiguous. V was cut by 3 bases and J by 0 bases, with 8 bases left in between. CDR3 length: 14 residues. For the CDR3, the DNA is TGTGCCAGCAGTTTGCAGGCCCTGAACACTGAAGCTTTCTTT. Translation: CASSLQALNTEAFF.

The V gene is TRBV6-2 or TRBV6-3, the J gene TRBJ1-1; D might be TRBD1 (5 bases). This CDR3 region has 13 residues. Per the germline V gene, CDR1 is MNHEY and CDR2 is SVGEGT. V gave up 6 bases and J gave up 4 bases, with 12 bases separating them. DNA for the CDR3: TGTGCCAGCAGATCCTTAGGGACCACTGAAGCTTTCTTT. It is translated as CASRSLGTTEAFF.

In this sample, this clonotype turned up a few times. V usage is TRBV9 and J usage is TRBJ2-5; D possibly uses TRBD1 or TRBD2 (6 bases each). The CDR3 extends over 15 amino acids. Germline loops: CDR1 SGDLS, CDR2 YYNGEE. V was cut by 0 bases and J by 4 bases, with 13 bases left in between. CDR3 residues: CASSVVGGRGETQYF. The CDR3 coding sequence is TGTGCCAGCAGCGTAGTGGGGGGCCGGGGAGAGACCCAGTACTTC.

This clonotype was counted a few times. The rearrangement links TRBV7-2 to TRBJ2-5; 8 bases align to TRBD1. J was trimmed by 5 bases and V by 0 bases; bases with no gene match: 5. The CDR3 totals 15 residues. Germline lookup yields CDR1 SGHTA and CDR2 FQGNSA. Here the CDR3 DNA reads TGTGCCAGCAGCTTAGCCGGGACAGGTTTTGAGACCCAGTACTTC. Translating gives CASSLAGTGFETQYF.

In its sample, this clonotype was seen a few times. V usage is TRBV29-1 and J usage is TRBJ2-3; 8 nucleotides align to TRBD2. This CDR3 is built from 19 residues. The germline CDR1 and CDR2 sequences are SQVTM and ANQGSEA. V lost 4 bases, J lost 2 bases, and 20 bases stayed unmatched. CDR3 loop: CSVARGSRIAGGTTDTQYF. DNA for the CDR3: TGCAGCGTTGCGAGAGGGAGCCGAATTGCGGGAGGCACCACAGATACGCAGTATTTT.

This clonotype has ten or more counts. This chain joins TRBV12-3 or TRBV12-4 and TRBJ1-1, with unresolved D. The CDR3 is 13 amino acids. Trimming pared 6 bases from V and 6 bases from J, leaving 14 bases between. CDR3 in amino acids: CASSLIRGAEAFF. DNA of the CDR3: TGTGCCAGCAGCCTAATACGGGGTGCTGAAGCTTTCTTT.

This clonotype was seen only a few times. The chain joins TRBV20-1 to TRBJ1-5, with D uncertain. Germline V gene data show CDR1 as DFQATT and CDR2 as SNEGSKA (reference sequence). The CDR3 is 14 residues long. With 0 bases removed from V and 2 bases from J, the gap between germline ends came to 8 bases. CDR3 in amino acids: CSARDRIGNQPQHF. The CDR3 DNA is TGCAGTGCTAGAGACAGGATCGGCAATCAGCCCCAGCATTTT.

The V and J genes are TRBV27 and TRBJ2-4; D tentatively reads TRBD1 or TRBD2 (6 bases each). Germline lookup yields CDR1 MNHEY and CDR2 SMNVEV (reference sequence). The CDR3 consists of 15 residues. The germline V and J ends were trimmed by 0 bases and 6 bases, with 12 bases remaining between them. The chain's CDR3 is CASSLSGGRGNIQYF. The CDR3 region has the DNA TGTGCCAGCAGTTTATCGGGGGGCCGGGGAAACATTCAGTACTTC.

This clonotype was observed many times. J is TRBJ1-2 and V is TRBV11-2, with 12 bases fitting TRBD1. Germline CDR1 is SGHAT and CDR2 is FQNNGV. The trim removed 4 bases at V and 2 bases at J, leaving 14 bases unmatched. The length of the CDR3 is 19 residues. CDR3 sequence: CASSSSPYRDRGRNYGYTF. For the CDR3, the DNA is TGTGCCAGCAGCTCCTCTCCCTACCGGGACAGGGGGCGAAACTATGGCTACACCTTC. Together with reference TRBV11-2 and TRBJ1-2, the CDR3 gives the full variable domain: EAGVAQSPRYKIIEKRQSVAFWCNPISGHATLYWYQQILGQGPKLLIQFQNNGVVDDSQLPKDRFSAERLKGVDSTLKIQPAKLEDSAVYLCASSSSPYRDRGRNYGYTFGSGTRLTVV.

The V gene is TRBV6-1, the J gene TRBJ2-1; the match to TRBD2 covers 8 bases. The CDR3 is 14 residues long. Germline CDR1 and CDR2: MNHNS and SASEGT. J gave up 3 bases and V 6 bases, and 4 bases lay outside the gene matches. CDR3: CASRTSGGYNEQFF. The CDR3 nucleotides read TGTGCCAGCAGAACTAGCGGAGGCTACAATGAGCAGTTCTTC.

V is TRBV9 and J is TRBJ1-2; 7 positions match TRBD1. CDR3 length equals 14 residues. Losses at the gene ends were 4 bases for V and 8 bases for J; bases not matched to a gene: 11. From germline, CDR1 is SGDLS and CDR2 YYNGEE. The CDR3 DNA sequence: TGTGCCAGCAGCCCCGGGACAGCGTTCGGGGGCTACACCTTC. Translating it yields CASSPGTAFGGYTF.

V and J are TRBV6-1 and TRBJ2-1, with TRBD1 matching over 12 bases. Germline CDR1 MNHNS, CDR2 SASEGT. CDR3 length: 16 residues. Trimming at V came to 6 bases and at J to 10 bases, leaving 13 bases not matched to a gene. The CDR3 loop reads CASSTMRGQGAREQFF. The CDR3 nucleotides are TGTGCCAGCAGCACTATGAGGGGACAGGGGGCTCGAGAGCAGTTCTTC.

This chain joins TRBV25-1 and TRBJ2-6; 7 bases are a match to TRBD1. CDR1 is MGHDK, CDR2 SYGVNS, per germline. The CDR3 length is 18 residues. The ends lost 1 base at V and 0 bases at J; junction bases unmatched: 6. In nucleotides, the CDR3 is TGTGCCAGCAGTGAATGGTCGCGACAGGGCTCTGGGGCCAACGTCCTGACTTTC. It specifies CASSEWSRQGSGANVLTF. The full variable domain, its missing parts supplied by reference TRBV25-1 and TRBJ2-6, is EADIYQTPRYLVIGTGKKITLECSQTMGHDKMYWYQQDPGMELHLIHYSYGVNSTEKGDLSSESTVSRIRTEHFPLTLESARPSHTSQYLCASSEWSRQGSGANVLTFGAGSRLTVL.

In this sample, this clonotype turned up many times. The V and J genes are TRBV2 and TRBJ2-5; D uncertain. This CDR3 spans 12 amino acids. Germline assignment: CDR1 SNHLY and CDR2 FYNNEI. V was cut by 6 bases and J by 2 bases, with 7 bases left in between. The CDR3 here is CASRGQQETQYF. The CDR3 DNA reads as TGTGCCAGCAGGGGTCAACAAGAGACCCAGTACTTC.

This clonotype showed up just a few times. The chain joins TRBV7-2 to TRBJ1-5, with 8 bases lining up with TRBD1. V dropped 5 bases and J dropped 3; count of bases not matched to a gene: 6. The CDR3 is 15 residues long. The germline V gene encodes CDR1 SGHTA and CDR2 FQGNSA. The CDR3: CASSPTGADNQPQHF. In DNA, the CDR3 is TGTGCCAGCAGCCCGACAGGGGCGGACAATCAGCCCCAGCATTTT. Drawing the rest from reference TRBV7-2 and TRBJ1-5, the complete variable domain is GAGVSQSPSNKVTEKGKDVELRCDPISGHTALYWYRQSLGQGLEFLIYFQGNSAPDKSGLPSDRFSAERTGGSVSTLTIQRTQQEDSAVYLCASSPTGADNQPQHFGDGTRLSIL.

This chain links TRBV20-1 with TRBJ1-1; D gene ambiguous. CDR3 length equals 12 residues. V was trimmed by 6 bases and J by 4 bases, leaving 12 bases between them. CDR1 and CDR2 from the germline V gene are DFQATT and SNEGSKA (reference sequence). The CDR3 sequence is CSAPDLFTEAFF. Here the CDR3 DNA reads TGCAGTGCGCCGGACCTATTCACTGAAGCTTTCTTT.

This clonotype turned up a few times. The chain carries TRBV7-9 and TRBJ1-2; no clear D. Trimming removed 0 bases at V and 4 bases at J, with 15 bases between. Germline V gives CDR1 SEHNR, CDR2 FQNEAQ (reference sequence). The CDR3 contains 16 residues. The CDR3 coding sequence is TGTGCCAGCAGCTTAGCTTTTACCCATTCTTCCTATGGCTACACCTTC. This gives the protein CASSLAFTHSSYGYTF.

The chain has TRBV20-1 and TRBJ2-2; no clear D. Trimming removed 3 bases from V and 3 bases from J, with 11 bases in between. There are 14 residues in the CDR3. CDR1 and CDR2 (germline): DFQATT, SNEGSKA (reference sequence). As DNA, the CDR3 is TGCAGTGCTAGGTTTGGGTTGTACACCGGGGAGCTGTTTTTT. Encoded protein: CSARFGLYTGELFF.

This chain uses TRBV3-1 with TRBJ2-2; 7 bases line up with TRBD1. The CDR3 runs 14 residues. With 6 bases clipped from V and 4 bases from J, the junction kept 5 bases outside the gene matches. CDR1 LGHDT and CDR2 YNNKEL come from the germline V gene (reference sequence). CDR3 sequence: CASRFPGGTGELFF. The CDR3 DNA follows: TGTGCCAGCAGGTTCCCAGGGGGCACCGGGGAGCTGTTTTTT.

The J gene is TRBJ2-3, the V gene TRBV12-3 or TRBV12-4; TRBD2 aligns across 7 bases. With V trimmed by 2 bases and J by 4 bases, 3 bases remained unmatched. The CDR3 has 14 residues. The CDR3 here is CASSLRLAADTQYF. The CDR3 DNA reads as TGTGCCAGCAGTTTACGGCTAGCGGCAGATACGCAGTATTTT.

This clonotype was found many times. This sequence joins TRBV12-3 or TRBV12-4 and TRBJ2-5; D is unresolved. Trimming shortened V by 6 bases and J by 5 bases, and 10 bases separated the two germline ends. This CDR3 is built from 12 residues. CDR3 residues: CASRSIEETQYF. The CDR3 DNA sequence: TGTGCCAGCAGGAGCATTGAGGAGACCCAGTACTTC.

The CDR3 region is CASAGQITYEQYF. As DNA, the CDR3 is TGTGCCAGCGCGGGACAGATAACCTACGAGCAGTACTTC. The rearrangement links TRBV2 to TRBJ2-7, with D maybe TRBD1 (7 bases). This CDR3 spans 13 amino acids. V was trimmed by 8 bases and J by 2 bases, leaving 13 bases between them. The germline V gene encodes CDR1 SNHLY and CDR2 FYNNEI.

This clonotype was detected only a few times. The chain has TRBV3-1 and TRBJ2-3, with a possible D match to TRBD1 (7 bases). Trimming removed 4 bases at V and 3 bases at J, with 14 bases between. The CDR3 is made up of 15 amino acids. Germline V gene lookup returns CDR1 LGHDT and CDR2 YNNKEL (reference sequence). The chain's CDR3 is CASSPIPGGTDTQYF. The CDR3 DNA reads TGTGCCAGCAGCCCGATCCCAGGGGGGACAGATACGCAGTATTTT.

This chain links TRBV20-1 with TRBJ2-1; 9 nucleotides line up with TRBD2. With V trimmed by 4 bases and J by 0 bases, 7 bases remained unmatched. The CDR3 runs to 16 residues. The V gene's germline CDR1 is DFQATT and CDR2 SNEGSKA (reference sequence). The chain's CDR3 is CSAKAGGLLSYNEQFF. DNA for the CDR3: TGCAGTGCTAAAGCGGGGGGCCTACTCTCCTACAATGAGCAGTTCTTC.